This T cell receptor beta chain emerged from a study of shared clonotypes between healthy human individuals. Evenly divided among several immunoSEQ plates was the genomic DNA of each subset. Original processing notes: ImmunoSEQ sequences covered only the junction and lacked quality scores; filtering therefore differed. Repertoires were generated with immunoSEQ multiplex PCR, while TCRdb's copy carries only in-frame clones and drops some. For V, J and clone size, that table is used; D and trimming come from the DNA. The sample records roughly 2.1 million clones, about 92% being singletons. CD45RO-negative CD8 cells positively selected for CCR7 made up the naive population, which excluded terminally differentiated effector memory CD45RA+ cells. Broader study findings: Few donors limited the genetic and exposure-history diversity represented.

Comments on this clone: Its antigen is as yet unknown. Additional DNA sequences in this sample encode the identical CDR3.

The CDR3 totals 15 residues. Looked up from germline, CDR1 is MDHEN and CDR2 is SYDVKM. V lost 1 base and J lost 0, with 6 bases in between. The clonotype originates from a man younger than 35 in good health. Some clones in this sample may be carry-over from other donors' samples. The V gene is TRBV28, the J gene TRBJ1-4; D unresolved. What was sequenced was naive CD8+ T cells from PBMCs. The DNA for the CDR3 is TGTGCCAGCAGTTTATCAGGTGCAACTAATGAAAAACTGTTTTTT. Translated, it gives CASSLSGATNEKLFF.